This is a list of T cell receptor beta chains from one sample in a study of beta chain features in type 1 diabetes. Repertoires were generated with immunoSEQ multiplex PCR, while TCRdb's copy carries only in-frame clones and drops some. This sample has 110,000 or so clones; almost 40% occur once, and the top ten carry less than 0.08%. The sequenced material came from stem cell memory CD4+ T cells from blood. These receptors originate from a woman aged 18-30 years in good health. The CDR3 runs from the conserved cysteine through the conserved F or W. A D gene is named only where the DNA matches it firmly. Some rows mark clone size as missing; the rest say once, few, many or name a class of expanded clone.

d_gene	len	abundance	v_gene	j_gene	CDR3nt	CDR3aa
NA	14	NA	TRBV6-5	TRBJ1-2	TGTGCCAGCAGTTACACGCCAGCTAACTATGGCTACACCTTC	CASSYTPANYGYTF
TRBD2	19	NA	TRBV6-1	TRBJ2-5	TGTGCCAGCAGTCAAGACGGCGGGAGGGCCGGTGGGATTTCAGAGACCCAGTACTTC	CASSQDGGRAGGISETQYF
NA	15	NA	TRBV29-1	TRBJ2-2	TGCAGCGTCACGGTCGGACTCGCGAACACCGGGGAGCTGTTTTTT	CSVTVGLANTGELFF
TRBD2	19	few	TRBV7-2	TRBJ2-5	TGTGCCAGCAGCTTAGCACTCGGACTAGCGGGAATACCCTCAGGGACCCAGTACTTC	CASSLALGLAGIPSGTQYF
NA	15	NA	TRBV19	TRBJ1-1	TGTGCCAGTAGGGACCCGGACAGAATGAACACTGAAGCTTTCTTT	CASRDPDRMNTEAFF
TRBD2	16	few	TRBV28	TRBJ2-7	TGTGCCAGCACGGGGGATAGGACTAGCGGCTCCTACGAGCAGTACTTC	CASTGDRTSGSYEQYF
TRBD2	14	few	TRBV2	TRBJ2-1	TGTGCCAGCATGGGGACTAGCTCCTACAATGAGCAGTTCTTC	CASMGTSSYNEQFF
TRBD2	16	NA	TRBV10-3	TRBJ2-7	TGTGCCATCAGTGGGACTCACAGCGGGAGGTTCGACGAGCAGTACTTC	CAISGTHSGRFDEQYF
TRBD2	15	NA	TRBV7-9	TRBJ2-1	TGTGCCAGCAGCCATAGACTAGCGGGCACCAATGAGCAGTTCTTC	CASSHRLAGTNEQFF
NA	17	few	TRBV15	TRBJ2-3	TGTGCCACCAGCAGAGATCCAACAGGAGGGAGGACAGATACGCAGTATTTT	CATSRDPTGGRTDTQYF
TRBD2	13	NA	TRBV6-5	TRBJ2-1	TGTGCCAGCAGTTCCGGGGCTAGCGGGATGCGGTTCTTC	CASSSGASGMRFF
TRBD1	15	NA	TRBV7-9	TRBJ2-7	TGTGCCAGCAGCAGTCTGGGACAGGTATACTACGAGCAGTACTTC	CASSSLGQVYYEQYF
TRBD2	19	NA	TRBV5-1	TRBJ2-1	TGCGCCAGCAGCCCGGCAGGACTAGCGGGAGGGCCAGTCTACAATGAGCAGTTCTTC	CASSPAGLAGGPVYNEQFF
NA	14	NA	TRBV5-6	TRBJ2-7	TGTGCCAGCAGCTTGTTCGGGTCCACCTACGAGCAGTACTTC	CASSLFGSTYEQYF
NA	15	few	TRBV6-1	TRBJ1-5	TGTGCCAGCAGTGAAGCAGTAGCTCAGCCGACCCCCCAGCATTTT	CASSEAVAQPTPQHF
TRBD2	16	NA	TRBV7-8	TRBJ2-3	TGTGCCAGCAGCTTAGGGACTAGCGGGAGCACAGATACGCAGTATTTT	CASSLGTSGSTDTQYF
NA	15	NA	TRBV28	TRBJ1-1	TGTGCCAGCAGTCCCCCCAACGGGGCGGGGACTGAAGCTTTCTTT	CASSPPNGAGTEAFF
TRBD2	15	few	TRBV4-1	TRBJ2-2	TGCGCCAGCAGCCGCGGACTAGCAACGGGCGGGGAGCTGTTTTTT	CASSRGLATGGELFF
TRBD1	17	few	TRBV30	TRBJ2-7	TGTGCCTGGAGAACTCGGACAGGGGATTCTCGGAAATACGAGCAGTACTTC	CAWRTRTGDSRKYEQYF
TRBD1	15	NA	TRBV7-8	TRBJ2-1	TGTGCCAGCAACTGGGACAGGAGTCCAAACAATGAGCAGTTCTTC	CASNWDRSPNNEQFF
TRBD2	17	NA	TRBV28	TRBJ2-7	TGTGCCAGCAGTTTGCTCCGGCTAGCGGGTAATAGCTACGAGCAGTACTTC	CASSLLRLAGNSYEQYF
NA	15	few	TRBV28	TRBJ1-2	TGTGCCAGCAGCCGCGGGCCCCGCCTTGACTATGGCTACACCTTC	CASSRGPRLDYGYTF
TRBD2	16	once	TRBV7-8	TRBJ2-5	TGTGCCAGCAGCCTAGGACCAGCGGGAGTGTTTGAGACCCAGTACTTC	CASSLGPAGVFETQYF
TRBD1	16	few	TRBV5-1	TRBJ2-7	TGCGCCAGCAGCTCGACGTGGACAGGGGGATCCTACGAGCAGTACTTC	CASSSTWTGGSYEQYF
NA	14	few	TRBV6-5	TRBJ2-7	TGTGCCAGCCACCTCATTAGTCTTCCCTACGAGCAGTACTTC	CASHLISLPYEQYF
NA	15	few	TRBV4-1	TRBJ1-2	TGCGCCAGCAGCCAAGATCTTCCAGGGAACTATGGCTACACCTTC	CASSQDLPGNYGYTF
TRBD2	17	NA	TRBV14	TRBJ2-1	TGTGCCAGCAGCCAAGATGGCGCGGGAGGGCCGGACAATGAGCAGTTCTTC	CASSQDGAGGPDNEQFF
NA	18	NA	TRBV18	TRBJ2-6	TGTGCCAGCTCACCTCTCAGGCGGGAATACTCTGGGGCCAACGTCCTGACTTTC	CASSPLRREYSGANVLTF
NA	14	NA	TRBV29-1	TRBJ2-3	TGCAGCGTTGTTTATGGGGGGAGAGGAGATACGCAGTATTTT	CSVVYGGRGDTQYF
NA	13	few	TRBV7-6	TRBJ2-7	TGTGCCAGCAGGGGCCTGTTAGGGGACGAGCAGTACTTC	CASRGLLGDEQYF
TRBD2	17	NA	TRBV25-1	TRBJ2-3	TGTGCCAGCAGTGAATTGGGAAGGGGAGGGGAAACAGATACGCAGTATTTT	CASSELGRGGETDTQYF
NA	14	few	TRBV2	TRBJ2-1	TGTGCCAGCTTGAGTTCCAATACTCATAATGAGCAGTTCTTC	CASLSSNTHNEQFF
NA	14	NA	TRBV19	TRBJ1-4	TGTGCCAGTAGTAGGACAGCAACTAATGAAAAACTGTTTTTT	CASSRTATNEKLFF
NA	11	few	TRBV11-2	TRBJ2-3	TGTGCCAGCAGCTGGAGGGCCACGCAGTATTTT	CASSWRATQYF
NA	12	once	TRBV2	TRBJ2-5	TGTGCCAGCAGAGGAGGTGGCGAGACCCAGTACTTC	CASRGGGETQYF
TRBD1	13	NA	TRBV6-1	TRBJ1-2	TGTGCCAGCAGTTCTACAGGGGTTTATGGCTACACCTTC	CASSSTGVYGYTF
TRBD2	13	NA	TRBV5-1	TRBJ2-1	TGCGCCAGCAACGGACTAGTTCTCGATGAGCAGTTCTTC	CASNGLVLDEQFF